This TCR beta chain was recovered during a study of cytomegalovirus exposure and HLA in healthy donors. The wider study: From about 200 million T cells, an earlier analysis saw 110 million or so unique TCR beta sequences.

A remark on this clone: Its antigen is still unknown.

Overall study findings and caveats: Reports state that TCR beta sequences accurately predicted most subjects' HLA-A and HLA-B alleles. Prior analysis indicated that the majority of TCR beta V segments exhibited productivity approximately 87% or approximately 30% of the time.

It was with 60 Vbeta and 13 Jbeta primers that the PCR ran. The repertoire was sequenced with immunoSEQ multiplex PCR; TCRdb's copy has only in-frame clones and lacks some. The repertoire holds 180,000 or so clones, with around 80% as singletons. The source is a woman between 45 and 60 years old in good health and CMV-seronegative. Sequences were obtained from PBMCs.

CDR3 sequence (DNA): TGTGCCAGCAGCACAGGGGGTCACTATGGCTACACCTTC. It translates to CASSTGGHYGYTF. The rearrangement links TRBV28 to TRBJ1-2; 8 nucleotides align to TRBD1. The CDR3 has 13 amino acids. V shed 6 bases, J shed 3 bases, and the junction held 3 bases outside the gene matches. Germline CDR1 MDHEN, CDR2 SYDVKM.